Listed below are T cell receptor beta chains from one sample, sequenced in a study of metastatic and nonmetastatic thyroid tumors. TCRdb recomputed clones from the PCR reads via MiXCR. The sample carries approximately 24,000 clones, about 16% recorded once. Sequences were obtained from blood. The receptors come from a female donor with papillary thyroid cancer or a benign thyroid nodule (not recorded which). Some clones in this sample may be carry-over from other donors' samples. Each CDR3 is given with its conserved first and last residue. The D gene is left open where the match is weak. Only some rows state a clone size, as once, few, many or a class for expanded clones.

CSASSGATWEPFF,TGCAGTGCTAGTTCGGGGGCCACCTGGGAGCCGTTTTTT,NA,TRBV20-1,NA,TRBJ2-2
CSAPLAGGLGEQFF,TGCAGTGCCCCCCTAGCGGGAGGGCTGGGGGAGCAGTTCTTC,TRBD2,TRBV20-1,medium-sized,TRBJ2-1
CASSPDTRRTEAFF,TGTGCCAGCAGCCCGGACACCCGGCGTACTGAAGCTTTCTTT,NA,TRBV9,NA,TRBJ1-1
CASSPGQAAGELFF,TGTGCCAGCTCACCCGGACAGGCGGCCGGGGAGCTGTTTTTT,TRBD1,TRBV18,many,TRBJ2-2
CASSLAGHSGANVLTF,TGTGCCAGCAGTTTAGCGGGGCACTCTGGGGCCAACGTCCTGACTTTC,NA,TRBV27,many,TRBJ2-6
CASSGGTSGYEQYF,TGTGCCAGCAGTGGAGGGACTAGCGGCTACGAGCAGTACTTC,TRBD2,TRBV6-1,medium-sized,TRBJ2-7
CSASGSGLAGGGGKNIQYF,TGCAGTGCTAGTGGATCGGGACTAGCGGGAGGGGGGGGCAAAAACATTCAGTACTTC,TRBD2,TRBV20-1,many,TRBJ2-4
CAGASGTNPSTQYF,TGTGCCGGCGCGAGCGGGACAAACCCCTCTACGCAGTATTTT,NA,TRBV5-5,NA,TRBJ2-3
CSVLDSPGYGYTF,TGCAGTGTTCTGGACAGCCCTGGCTATGGCTACACCTTC,NA,TRBV20-1,many,TRBJ1-2
CFSSAPGLAQQFF,TGTTTCAGCAGCGCGCCGGGACTAGCGCAGCAGTTCTTC,TRBD2,TRBV9,NA,TRBJ2-1
CVSSLDGIYGYTF,TGTGTCAGCAGCTTAGATGGAATCTATGGCTACACCTTC,NA,TRBV13,many,TRBJ1-2
CASSYSSAQYF,TGTGCCAGCAGTTACAGTTCAGCGCAGTATTTT,NA,TRBV27,NA,TRBJ2-3
CASRASGLNYNEQFF,TGTGCCAGCAGAGCTAGCGGGTTGAACTACAATGAGCAATTCTTC,TRBD2,TRBV28,NA,TRBJ2-1
CASSLTGLADNEQFF,TGTGCCAGCAGCTTAACGGGACTAGCGGACAATGAGCAGTTCTTC,TRBD2,TRBV7-3,many,TRBJ2-1
CSHTWHNQPQHF,TGCAGCCACACTTGGCACAATCAGCCCCAGCATTTT,NA,TRBV20-1,NA,TRBJ1-5
CASSTPAGARETQYF,TGTGCCAGCAGTACCCCTGCCGGAGCTCGAGAGACCCAGTACTTC,NA,TRBV6-2/TRBV6-3,many,TRBJ2-5
CASSQDDETTYTDTQYF,TGCGCCAGCAGCCAAGATGACGAGACCACCTACACAGATACGCAGTATTTT,NA,TRBV4-1,NA,TRBJ2-3
CASSQGVSTDTQYF,TGTGCCAGCAGCCAAGGGGTCAGCACAGATACGCAGTATTTT,NA,TRBV3-1,many,TRBJ2-3
CSAGGTGGTSYEQYF,TGCAGTGCTGGTGGGACAGGGGGTACCTCCTACGAGCAGTACTTC,TRBD1,TRBV20-1,many,TRBJ2-7
CASSQEARQGYEQYF,TGCGCCAGCAGCCAAGAGGCGCGACAGGGCTACGAACAGTACTTC,TRBD1,TRBV4-1,many,TRBJ2-7
CASSLGRMNEQFF,TGTGCCAGCAGCCTAGGAAGGATGAATGAGCAGTTCTTC,NA,TRBV28,many,TRBJ2-1
CASSHHGDRTSSYEQYF,TGCGCCAGCAGCCATCATGGCGACAGGACAAGCTCCTACGAGCAGTACTTC,NA,TRBV4-3,many,TRBJ2-7
CAISESWAYDQYF,TGTGCCATCAGTGAGTCCTGGGCCTACGATCAGTACTTC,NA,TRBV10-3,NA,TRBJ2-7
CASSLALSADTQYF,TGTGCCAGCAGCTTAGCCCTATCCGCAGATACGCAGTATTTT,NA,TRBV7-9,many,TRBJ2-3
CASSVGGEETQYF,TGTGCCAGCAGCGTTGGGGGGGAAGAGACCCAGTACTTC,TRBD2,TRBV7-9,many,TRBJ2-5
CASGGAEATDTQYF,TGTGCCAGCGGTGGGGCCGAAGCCACAGATACGCAGTATTTT,NA,TRBV6-1,many,TRBJ2-3
CASSALFRGDYEQYF,TGTGCCAGCAGCGCCCTCTTCAGGGGTGACTACGAGCAGTACTTC,NA,TRBV14,many,TRBJ2-7
CASSLGGPSYEQYF,TGTGCCAGCAGCTTGGGTGGGCCTTCCTACGAGCAGTACTTC,NA,TRBV7-8,many,TRBJ2-7
CSVDSSSYNEQFF,TGCAGCGTTGACTCGAGCTCCTACAATGAGCAGTTCTTC,NA,TRBV29-1,many,TRBJ2-1
CAWSGNTPNIQYF,TGTGCCTGGAGTGGAAATACCCCTAACATTCAGTACTTC,NA,TRBV30,many,TRBJ2-4
CAWSRGNTIYF,TGTGCCTGGAGTCGGGGGAACACCATATATTTT,NA,TRBV30,many,TRBJ1-3
CASSARIGMNTGAFF,TGTGCCAGCAGCGCACGGATAGGTATGAACACTGGAGCTTTCTTT,NA,TRBV6-2/TRBV6-3,many,TRBJ1-1
CASTGWAGAGNSPLHF,TGTGCCAGCACCGGGTGGGCGGGGGCAGGGAATTCACCCCTCCACTTT,NA,TRBV28,medium-sized,TRBJ1-6
CASSLRPSGRAYEQYF,TGTGCCAGCAGCTTACGGCCTAGCGGGAGGGCCTACGAGCAGTACTTC,TRBD2,TRBV11-2,many,TRBJ2-7
CASSYSGDKGAFF,TGTGCCAGCAGTTACTCGGGGGACAAGGGAGCTTTCTTT,NA,TRBV6-2/TRBV6-3,medium-sized,TRBJ1-1
CASSLSRSSTDTQYF,TGTGCCAGCAGCTTGTCCAGATCTAGCACAGATACGCAGTATTTT,NA,TRBV7-3,many,TRBJ2-3
CASRPFPNQPQHF,TGTGCCTCGCGGCCGTTTCCCAATCAGCCCCAGCATTTT,NA,TRBV28,many,TRBJ1-5
CASSIGHSNTEAFF,TGTGCCAGTAGTATCGGACACTCGAACACTGAAGCTTTCTTT,NA,TRBV19,many,TRBJ1-1
CASSPFPESGNTIYF,TGTGCCAGCAGCCCCTTCCCCGAGAGTGGAAACACCATATATTTT,NA,TRBV28,medium-sized,TRBJ1-3
CASSLAFSGASYEQYF,TGTGCCAGCAGCTTGGCCTTTAGCGGAGCTTCCTACGAGCAGTACTTC,NA,TRBV5-6,many,TRBJ2-7
CASSPLGSGREFSYTF,TGTGCCAGCTCACCACTTGGCTCGGGACGGGAATTTAGCTACACCTTC,NA,TRBV18,many,TRBJ1-2
CASSLMVGWVGRGDEQFF,TGTGCCAGCAGCTTAATGGTTGGATGGGTCGGGAGGGGCGATGAGCAGTTCTTC,TRBD2,TRBV7-9,many,TRBJ2-1
CASSSTGTHTDTQYF,TGTGCCAGCAGTTCGACCGGGACTCACACAGATACGCAGTATTTT,NA,TRBV6-1,many,TRBJ2-3
CASSVRGESYNEQFF,TGCGCCAGCAGCGTGAGGGGGGAATCCTACAATGAGCAGTTCTTC,NA,TRBV5-1,many,TRBJ2-1
CASSRTGGNQLQHF,TGTGCCAGTAGTAGGACAGGGGGCAATCAGCTACAGCATTTT,TRBD1,TRBV19,few,TRBJ1-5
CASSLVQGASGELFF,TGCGCCAGCAGCTTGGTTCAGGGGGCAAGCGGGGAGCTGTTTTTT,TRBD1,TRBV5-1,many,TRBJ2-2
CSARDGKTSGSRGTQYF,TGCAGTGCTAGAGACGGAAAAACTAGCGGGAGTCGCGGGACCCAGTACTTC,TRBD2,TRBV20-1,many,TRBJ2-5
CASSYLGPMNTGELFF,TGTGCCAGCAGTTACCTTGGACCGATGAACACCGGGGAGCTGTTTTTT,NA,TRBV6-5,many,TRBJ2-2
CASSQDWQGRSLDEQFF,TGTGCCAGCAGCCAAGATTGGCAGGGGAGATCCTTGGATGAGCAGTTCTTC,NA,TRBV3-1,many,TRBJ2-1
CASTERWDRVKGYEQYF,TGTGCCAGCACCGAACGTTGGGACAGGGTCAAAGGCTACGAGCAGTACTTC,TRBD1,TRBV6-1,few,TRBJ2-7
CASSPWGDYNEQFF,TGTGCCAGCAGTCCTTGGGGGGATTACAATGAGCAGTTCTTC,NA,TRBV6-1,many,TRBJ2-1
CASKSGGYNEQFF,TGTGCCAGCAAGAGCGGGGGCTACAATGAGCAGTTCTTC,TRBD2,TRBV2,many,TRBJ2-1
CASSVATGNTIYF,TGTGCCAGCAGTGTAGCGACTGGAAACACCATATATTTT,NA,TRBV2,many,TRBJ1-3
CSASDPGLSLSYEQYF,TGCAGTGCTAGTGACCCAGGGTTAAGCCTCTCCTACGAGCAGTACTTC,NA,TRBV20-1,medium-sized,TRBJ2-7
CASSTTGGRDGYTF,TGTGCCAGCAGCACCACGGGGGGAAGGGATGGCTACACCTTC,NA,TRBV7-9,many,TRBJ1-2
CAGGEPRRDQGEQYF,TGTGCCGGTGGCGAGCCAAGACGGGACCAGGGCGAGCAGTACTTC,NA,TRBV28,NA,TRBJ2-7